The 2 T cell receptor beta chains listed next were all sequenced from one sample in a study of CD8 T cells in Susac syndrome (dated by TCRdb to between 2018 and 2021). Libraries were made using the immunoSEQ multiplex PCR assay. RNA was extracted with the RNeasy kit and 0.5 to 1 ug was reverse transcribed using random hexamers. TCRdb took the public reads, trimmed them with fastp at Q25, ran MiXCR for clone calling and kept in-frame beta chains. CDR3 protein duplicates are merged, each entry listing the most common genes and DNA. The sample includes 150,000 to 200,000 distinct CDR3 sequences, with roughly 94% observed a single time. Together, the top ten hold approximately 0.094% of the sample. The specimen was CD4+ T cells from PBMCs. The receptors were gathered from a human donor with multiple sclerosis.

This sequence joins TRBV27 and TRBJ2-3; D is unresolved. Looked up from germline, CDR1 is MNHEY and CDR2 is SMNVEV (reference sequence). This CDR3 contains 14 residues. Trimming removed 4 bases at V and 9 bases at J, with 17 bases between. CDR3 nucleotide sequence: TGTGCCAGCAGTTCTTTCCAGAGGCATAAAACGCAGTATTTT. Its protein is CASSSFQRHKTQYF.

This chain links TRBV6-1 with TRBJ2-5, with 10 bases matching TRBD1. The CDR3 runs 14 residues. With 5 bases clipped from V and 5 bases from J, the junction kept 5 bases outside the gene matches. Germline loops: CDR1 MNHNS, CDR2 SASEGT. CDR3 bases: TGTGCCAGCAGTAAGACAGGGGGCAGGGAGACCCAGTACTTC. Translating it yields CASSKTGGRETQYF.